This T cell receptor (beta chain) is from a study of blood T cell repertoires in COVID-19. The protocol was immunoSEQ multiplex PCR, while the TCRdb copy is restricted to in-frame clones and leaves out a portion. The sample has a few hundred thousand clones, roughly 89% seen once. The study drew participants aged roughly 18 to 89 years from some 23 US areas. Cohorts were assigned according to the clinical history that participants reported. Germline V gives CDR1 SGHRS, CDR2 YFSETQ. The CDR3 is made up of 14 amino acids. Deletions cut 0 bases from V and 6 bases from J, with 12 bases between. Sequenced sample: PBMCs or T cells enriched from blood (not recorded which). The rearrangement uses TRBV5-1 and TRBJ1-2; tentative D call: TRBD1 (5 bases). The sequence came from a woman aged 18-30 years with acute COVID-19. This CDR3 reads CASSLGRRAHGYTF. CDR3 in DNA: TGCGCCAGCAGCTTGGGTCGCAGGGCTCATGGCTACACCTTC.